Below, 29 T cell receptor beta chains from the same sample are listed, as sequenced in a study of cytomegalovirus exposure and HLA in healthy donors. PCR involved 60 Vbeta and 13 Jbeta primers. Generated by immunoSEQ multiplex PCR, the TCRdb table keeps only in-frame clones and is missing some. The sample includes over 65,000 clones. The sequencing input was PBMCs. The source of these receptors is a man aged 25 to 40 in good health and CMV-seronegative.

The chain's CDR3 is CASSIRGYNPYEQYF. In nucleotides, the CDR3 is TGTGCCAGTAGTATTCGAGGGTATAACCCCTACGAGCAGTACTTC. This chain uses TRBV19 with TRBJ2-7; maybe TRBD2 (5 bases). The length of the CDR3 is 15 residues. The germline CDR1 and CDR2 sequences are LNHDA and SQIVND (reference sequence). V gave up 3 bases and J gave up 2 bases, with 14 bases separating them.

CDR3 in DNA: TGCGCCAGCAGCCTGGCGACAACTAGCGGATCCTACGAGCAGTACTTC. Translating it yields CASSLATTSGSYEQYF. The V call is TRBV5-1, the J call TRBJ2-7, with 8 bases matching TRBD2. Germline trimming cut 4 bases from V and 1 base from J; bases unmatched to any gene: 10. Germline-derived CDR1 and CDR2 are SGHRS and YFSETQ. CDR3 length: 16 amino acids.

V and J are TRBV2 and TRBJ2-7; TRBD2 might be the D (6 bases). Trimming shortened V by 6 bases and J by 0 bases, and 12 bases separated the two germline ends. The CDR3 has 14 amino acids. Germline-derived CDR1 and CDR2 are SNHLY and FYNNEI. The CDR3 sequence: CASRVAGISYEQYF. The CDR3 DNA is TGTGCCAGCAGGGTCGCGGGGATCTCCTACGAGCAGTACTTC.

V usage is TRBV6-1 and J usage is TRBJ1-5, with D possibly TRBD1 on 6 matching bases. Germline-derived CDR1 and CDR2 are MNHNS and SASEGT. The V end was cut by 4 bases, the J end by 5 bases, with 12 bases between. The CDR3 contains 14 residues. CDR3 in DNA: TGTGCCAGCAGTGGCCGGGGGGGCGATCAGCCCCAGCATTTT. It specifies CASSGRGGDQPQHF.

CDR3 protein: CAGETRGPNNEQFF. CDR3 nucleotide sequence: TGTGCCGGAGAAACCAGGGGGCCGAACAATGAGCAGTTCTTC. The chain combines TRBV25-1 with TRBJ2-1, with TRBD1 matching 8 bases. Germline V CDR1 and CDR2: MGHDK, SYGVNS. This CDR3 has 14 amino acids. Trimming removed 11 bases from V and 5 bases from J; junction bases left unmatched: 11.

This chain joins TRBV19 and TRBJ2-2; 8 bases align to TRBD1. Germline CDR1 LNHDA, CDR2 SQIVND (reference sequence). The V and J ends lost 1 base and 5 bases, in that order; junction bases with no gene match: 3. The CDR3 totals 15 residues. The DNA of the CDR3 is TGTGCCAGTAGTATAGGTCAGGGGGCTACCGGGGAGCTGTTTTTT. Translated: CASSIGQGATGELFF.

The CDR3 here is CASTPGGRGSYEQYF. The CDR3 DNA follows: TGTGCCAGCACCCCGGGTGGCAGGGGCTCCTACGAGCAGTACTTC. The chain links TRBV6-5 to TRBJ2-7, with D possibly matching TRBD1 (6 bases). The CDR3 totals 15 residues. Germline V gene lookup returns CDR1 MNHEY and CDR2 SVGAGI. Between the trimmed V and J ends, which lost 7 bases and 0 bases, there was a span of 16 bases.

V and J are TRBV5-1 and TRBJ2-2; 7 nucleotides agree with TRBD1. CDR3 length equals 15 residues. Germline V gene sequence: CDR1 SGHRS, CDR2 YFSETQ. J was trimmed by 4 bases and V by 0 bases; bases with no gene match: 3. The CDR3, as DNA: TGCGCCAGCAGCTTGGATACAGGGGTCACCGGGGAGCTGTTTTTT. Amino acid sequence: CASSLDTGVTGELFF.

CDR3 bases: TGTGCCAGCTCACCACGCGGGACCGGGTCTGAAGCTTTCTTT. It encodes CASSPRGTGSEAFF. This chain connects TRBV18 to TRBJ1-1, with D tentatively TRBD1 (5 bases). The germline V gene has CDR1 KGHSH and CDR2 LQKENI. V lost 1 base, J lost 6 bases, and 12 bases lay in between. The CDR3 covers 14 residues.

The rearrangement links TRBV9 to TRBJ2-5, with D possibly being TRBD2 (6 bases). Trimming pared 1 base from V and 5 bases from J, leaving 12 bases between. This CDR3 spans 14 amino acids. CDR1 is SGDLS, CDR2 YYNGEE, per germline. CDR3 loop: CASSVFSGGETQYF. CDR3 in DNA: TGTGCCAGCAGCGTATTTAGCGGTGGGGAGACCCAGTACTTC.

The chain uses TRBV6-6 and TRBJ1-1; TRBD1 matches 7 bases. The CDR3 is 14 residues long. CDR1 is MNHNY and CDR2 is SVGAGI in the germline V gene (reference sequence). The ends lost 6 bases at V and 0 bases at J; junction bases unmatched: 4. CDR3 in DNA: TGTGCCAGCAGGCAGGGGGTCATGAACACTGAAGCTTTCTTT. It is translated as CASRQGVMNTEAFF.

Of note for this clone: The sample carries other DNA sequences with the same CDR3. This rearrangement joins TRBV11-3 to TRBJ1-1; the D is unclear. The CDR3 sequence is 13 residues long. V lost 1 base to trimming and J lost 3 bases, with 6 bases between them. Per germline, CDR1 SGHNT and CDR2 YENEEA. CDR3 sequence: CASSLVVYTEAFF. CDR3 bases: TGTGCCAGCAGCTTAGTCGTCTACACTGAAGCTTTCTTT.

In DNA form, the CDR3 reads TGTGCCAGCAGCTTAGCGGGCGTCTACAATGAGCAGTTCTTC. Translation: CASSLAGVYNEQFF. This rearrangement joins TRBV7-9 to TRBJ2-1; D ambiguous. The CDR3 length is 14 residues. Per germline, CDR1 SEHNR and CDR2 FQNEAQ (reference sequence). Between the trimmed V and J ends, which lost 0 bases and 3 bases, there was a span of 6 bases.

V and J are TRBV18 and TRBJ2-3, with D hard to call. CDR1 and CDR2 (germline): KGHSH, LQKENI. V lost 0 bases and J 0 bases, leaving 7 bases between the germline ends. This CDR3 spans 15 amino acids. CDR3 nucleotide sequence: TGTGCCAGCTCACCACCACCAGTTAGCACAGATACGCAGTATTTT. It translates to CASSPPPVSTDTQYF.

The V call is TRBV6-5, the J call TRBJ2-7; D is possibly TRBD1 (5 bases). The V gene lost 3 bases and the J gene lost 2 bases, with 14 bases spanning the gap. The V gene's germline CDR1 is MNHEY and CDR2 SVGAGI. There are 15 residues in the CDR3. The CDR3 loop reads CASSYWGRETYEQYF. Here the CDR3 DNA reads TGTGCCAGCAGTTATTGGGGCAGGGAAACCTACGAGCAGTACTTC.

The genes are TRBV6-5 and TRBJ1-1, with 9 bases matching TRBD1. The CDR3 totals 14 residues. The ends lost 6 bases at V and 5 bases at J; junction bases unmatched: 7. Germline V CDR1 and CDR2: MNHEY, SVGAGI. The CDR3 nucleotides are TGTGCCAGCAGAAGATACAGGGGGCTTACTGAAGCTTTCTTT. Amino acid sequence: CASRRYRGLTEAFF.

The V and J genes are TRBV5-1 and TRBJ2-7, with D perhaps TRBD2 (6 bases). From germline, CDR1 is SGHRS and CDR2 YFSETQ. CDR3 length equals 14 residues. Trimming took off 4 bases at V and 3 bases at J, with 14 bases between the two ends. The DNA of the CDR3 is TGCGCCAGCAGCCGGGACTCGGGGGACTACGAGCAGTACTTC. Protein: CASSRDSGDYEQYF. Variable domain in full (rest from reference TRBV5-1 and TRBJ2-7): KAGVTQTPRYLIKTRGQQVTLSCSPISGHRSVSWYQQTPGQGLQFLFEYFSETQRNKGNFPGRFSGRQFSNSRSEMNVSTLELGDSALYLCASSRDSGDYEQYFGPGTRLTVT.

The chain has TRBV6-4 and TRBJ2-5, with 7 bases lining up with TRBD2. V lost 6 bases to trimming and J lost 0 bases; unmatched junction nucleotides: 7. There are 15 residues in the CDR3. Germline CDR1 reads MRHNA; CDR2 reads SNTAGT. The CDR3 DNA is TGTGCCAGCAGCGCTGGACTAGATGACCAAGAGACCCAGTACTTC. Protein: CASSAGLDDQETQYF.

This chain joins TRBV6-5 and TRBJ1-6; D call uncertain. The germline V gene encodes CDR1 MNHEY and CDR2 SVGAGI. Trimming shortened V by 2 bases and J by 10 bases, and 15 bases separated the two germline ends. The CDR3 runs 15 residues. CDR3 bases: TGTGCCAGCAGTTACGATTTCTCAAAGAGCTCACCCCTCCACTTT. Its protein product is CASSYDFSKSSPLHF.

J is TRBJ1-1 and V is TRBV5-1, with D possibly being TRBD1 (6 bases). Between the trimmed V and J ends, which lost 0 bases and 1 base, there was a span of 10 bases. The CDR3 has 15 residues. Germline V lookup: CDR1 SGHRS, CDR2 YFSETQ. The CDR3 sequence is CASSLEGGWNTEAFF. The CDR3 DNA sequence: TGCGCCAGCAGCTTGGAAGGGGGATGGAACACTGAAGCTTTCTTT.

Concerning this clone: At one end the junction does not follow the germline gene, possibly because of a read error. This sequence joins TRBV5-6 and TRBJ2-5; 7 nucleotides match TRBD2. This CDR3 comprises 13 residues. Germline CDR1 and CDR2: SGHDT and YYEEEE. CDR3 bases: TGTGCCAGCAGATTGGGGGGGGTTGGGACCCAGTACTTC. Translated: CASRLGGVGTQYF. The full variable domain, completed using reference TRBV5-6 and TRBJ2-5, is DAGVTQSPTHLIKTRGQQVTLRCSPKSGHDTVSWYQQALGQGPQFIFQYYEEEERQRGNFPDRFSGHQFPNYSSELNVNALLLGDSALYLCASRLGGVGTQYFGPGTRLLVL.

The V gene is TRBV7-9, the J gene TRBJ1-1, with D unclear. The V end lost 5 bases, the J end lost 0 bases, and 16 bases lay between the germline ends. The CDR3 extends over 16 amino acids. Germline-derived CDR1 and CDR2 are SEHNR and FQNEAQ (reference sequence). The CDR3 coding sequence is TGTGCCAGCAGCCCAAGAGGGCAGTTCATGAACACTGAAGCTTTCTTT. Translation: CASSPRGQFMNTEAFF.

CDR3 bases: TGTGCCAGCAGCTTAGGGGGCAGGGGGCGGTTGAACACTGAAGCTTTCTTT. Translation: CASSLGGRGRLNTEAFF. The chain is built from TRBV11-3 and TRBJ1-1; the match to TRBD1 covers 8 bases. Looked up from germline, CDR1 is SGHNT and CDR2 is YENEEA. The CDR3 spans 17 residues. V shed 1 base, J shed 0 bases, and the junction held 7 bases outside the gene matches.

The CDR3 DNA reads as TGTGCCAGCAGCTTATTCAGGGAAGTGGATCAGCCCCAGCATTTT. This gives the protein CASSLFREVDQPQHF. The rearrangement uses TRBV5-6 and TRBJ1-5, with D tentatively TRBD1 (5 bases). Trimming took 2 bases from V and 5 from J, leaving 14 bases between them. Germline CDR1 reads SGHDT; CDR2 reads YYEEEE. The CDR3 is 15 residues long.

This chain uses TRBV11-3 with TRBJ1-4; 7 nucleotides match TRBD1. CDR3 length: 18 amino acids. V lost 5 bases and J lost 3; bases outside the gene matches: 15. CDR1 and CDR2 (germline): SGHNT, YENEEA. Here the CDR3 reads CASSEAPTGAGPNEKLFF. The CDR3 coding sequence is TGTGCCAGCAGCGAGGCACCAACAGGGGCGGGACCTAATGAAAAACTGTTTTTT.

The chain couples TRBV9 to TRBJ2-5; 10 bases map to TRBD2. Germline V lookup: CDR1 SGDLS, CDR2 YYNGEE. CDR3 length: 16 amino acids. J gave up 7 bases and V 1 base, and 10 bases lay outside the gene matches. CDR3 coding DNA: TGTGCCAGCAGCGTATTTAGCGGGGGGAAATGGGGGACCCAGTACTTC. Protein sequence: CASSVFSGGKWGTQYF.

V gene TRBV6-6 combines with J gene TRBJ2-5, with D maybe TRBD2 (6 bases). The CDR3 is 14 amino acids. Germline V gene lookup returns CDR1 MNHNY and CDR2 SVGAGI (reference sequence). Trimming cost V 5 bases and J 6 bases, with 16 bases left between them. CDR3 sequence (DNA): TGTGCCAGCAGTACCTCGACCGGGGGAAAGACCCAGTACTTC. It yields the protein CASSTSTGGKTQYF.

V usage is TRBV6-6 and J usage is TRBJ1-2; unclear D gene. CDR3 length: 12 residues. CDR1 and CDR2 (germline): MNHNY, SVGAGI (reference sequence). V was cut by 5 bases and J by 2 bases, with 6 bases left in between. The CDR3 sequence is CASSGENYGYTF. CDR3 DNA sequence: TGTGCCAGCAGTGGAGAAAACTATGGCTACACCTTC.

The chain recombines TRBV27 with TRBJ2-4; 8 nucleotides match TRBD1. The V gene's germline CDR1 is MNHEY and CDR2 SMNVEV (reference sequence). The CDR3 runs 17 residues. Trimming removed 1 base from V and 7 bases from J; junction bases left unmatched: 12. The chain's CDR3 is CASSLLGTGGQGNIQYF. CDR3 sequence (DNA): TGTGCCAGCAGTTTATTGGGAACAGGGGGTCAAGGGAACATTCAGTACTTC.